This T cell receptor beta chain is from a study of blood T cell repertoires in COVID-19. Study-wide context: The origin of the acute and convalescent COVID-19 samples was the United States, Italy and Spain.

Methods used by the authors: Amplification from reference gene primers served as the basis for estimated nucleated cell counts. The table came from immunoSEQ multiplex PCR; TCRdb's copy has only in-frame clones and leaves some out. V, J and clone size derive from that table, while D and trimming were established from the DNA sequence. The data contain about 97,000 clones, approximately 90% of them singletons. CDR1 is MNHEY, CDR2 SVGAGI, per germline. V was shortened by 9 bases and J by 1 base, with 9 bases between the two germline ends. The CDR3 length is 13 residues. This TCR was recovered from a man in his fifties with acute or convalescent COVID-19. V is TRBV6-5 and J is TRBJ2-2; no definite D call. Material for sequencing was peripheral blood. CDR3 DNA: TGTGCCAGTTACAAGATGAACACCGGGGAGCTGTTTTTT. This encodes CASYKMNTGELFF.